The following is a TCR beta chain sequence with its context. Its specific antigen is unknown. Per-base qualities were not stored, and no clone one base away is much larger. TCRbeta CDR3 regions were amplified from genomic DNA using the immunoSEQ Assay, a bias-controlled multiplex PCR. The original methods were these. The number of nucleated cells in each sample was estimated by amplification of reference gene primers within the assay. Sequence reads were collapsed and filtered to measure the absolute abundance of every unique TCRbeta CDR3 rearrangement. For each sample, productive Simpson clonality was calculated as the square root of Simpson's diversity index over productive rearrangements. TCRdb mirrors the immuneACCESS table, restricted to in-frame sequences. Some clones are absent from its copies; in checked studies, under half trace to an unresolved V gene, and the reason for the others is unknown. That table gives V, J and clone size, and the DNA gave D and trimming. This sample comprises more than 250,000 clones, 87% of them detected only once. Jointly, the top ten make up under 6.5% of the sample.

The source of the sample is a study of blood T cell repertoires in COVID-19 (dated by TCRdb to the early 2020s). In the study overall: The collaborator samples originated in the United States, Italy and Spain and spanned the acute and convalescent phases of COVID-19. HLA class I and class II types, where available, came from metadata supplied by the sample provider rather than from assay-based typing. Nearly every sample came with metadata listing a de-identified subject ID, COVID-19 status, age in years and sex. Deeply sampled blood TCRbeta repertoires from subjects exposed to, actively infected with, or recovered from COVID-19 were included in the dataset. The prospective study material was composed of cDNA or gDNA derived from T cells, B-cell-depleted T cells, or PBMCs. The repertoires were released in a freely available public database meant as a resource for research on the immune response to SARS-CoV-2. Samples were obtained from the ongoing ImmuneRACE study (first 160 participants) and from roughly 1,300 subjects provided by 6 global collaborators. The investigation overall reported the following: How much clinical and demographic metadata was included differed by source and by participant, and the metadata was provided uncurated.

Enrolling through a virtual design, the prospective study's participants ranged in age from roughly 18 to 95 years and lived across some 22 United States geographic areas. In the prospective study, participants were assigned to cohorts based on the clinical history participants reported in a screening survey and a study questionnaire. For ImmuneRACE Cohort 3, a participant was defined as recovered based on two consecutive negative NP/OP PCR tests, clearance by a healthcare professional, or resolution of symptoms. Mobile phlebotomists in the prospective study collected whole blood, serum and a nasopharyngeal or oropharyngeal swab from every participant. Over an approximately 2-month period, participants in the prospective study had the option of providing additional blood draws and questionnaires. Prospective study blood samples were shipped either frozen or at room temperature before DNA extraction.

According to the germline V gene (reference sequence), CDR1 reads SEHNR and CDR2 reads FQNEAQ. Trimming costs V 5 bases and J 3 bases, and their ends lie 14 bases apart. The CDR3 has 14 amino acids, counting the end cysteine and phenylalanine. Of the read, only the CDR3 DNA is kept; its 42 bases are in frame from base 1. Here the chain combines TRBV7-9 and TRBJ2-7; D gene: possibly TRBD2, on 6 matching bases. This TCR was sampled from a woman between 25 and 40 years old who had recovered from COVID-19. The sample was PBMCs or T cells enriched from blood (not recorded which). CDR3 sequence: CASSLRGGVYEQYF. The sequenced DNA is TGTGCCAGCAGCCTCCGGGGCGGGGTCTACGAGCAGTACTTC.